Below, 20 T cell receptor beta chains from the same sample are listed, as sequenced in a study of radiotherapy plus CTLA-4 blockade in lung cancer. Clones were sequenced by immunoSEQ multiplex PCR, and TCRdb holds only the in-frame ones, with some missing. The table records 85,000 to 120,000 clones, approximately 81% of them present only once. Sequences were derived from peripheral blood, sampled from a patient treated with radiotherapy plus ipilimumab. The receptors originated from a human donor with non-small cell lung cancer that progressed on radiotherapy plus ipilimumab. Some clones in this sample may be carry-over from other donors' samples.

The chain uses TRBV7-2 and TRBJ2-7; the D gene could be TRBD1 or TRBD2 (5 bases each). V was pared by 5 bases and J by 2 bases, with 16 bases between. CDR3 length: 15 residues. Germline CDR1 reads SGHTA; CDR2 reads FQGNSA. The CDR3 DNA reads TGTGCCAGCAGCCCTTCCGGGACGCACACCTACGAGCAGTACTTC. This translates into CASSPSGTHTYEQYF. The full variable domain, rest sourced from reference TRBV7-2 and TRBJ2-7, is GAGVSQSPSNKVTEKGKDVELRCDPISGHTALYWYRQSLGQGLEFLIYFQGNSAPDKSGLPSDRFSAERTGGSVSTLTIQRTQQEDSAVYLCASSPSGTHTYEQYFGPGTRLTVT.

The chain couples TRBV7-2 to TRBJ1-2, with D uncertain. V was pared by 0 bases and J by 6 bases, with 5 bases between. Germline V gene data show CDR1 as SGHTA and CDR2 as FQGNSA. The CDR3 contains 12 residues. The CDR3 nucleotides are TGTGCCAGCAGCTTAGCAACTCATGGCTACACCTTC. Translated: CASSLATHGYTF. Using reference TRBV7-2 and TRBJ1-2 for the parts outside the CDR3, the full variable domain is GAGVSQSPSNKVTEKGKDVELRCDPISGHTALYWYRQSLGQGLEFLIYFQGNSAPDKSGLPSDRFSAERTGGSVSTLTIQRTQQEDSAVYLCASSLATHGYTFGSGTRLTVV.

The gene calls are TRBV27 and TRBJ2-7, with 8 bases identical to TRBD1. CDR1 MNHEY and CDR2 SMNVEV come from the germline V gene (reference sequence). The CDR3 is 16 residues long. V dropped 0 bases and J dropped 2; count of bases not matched to a gene: 6. CDR3 sequence reads: CASSLSAGQEPYEQYF. The CDR3 nucleotides are TGTGCCAGCAGTTTATCTGCGGGACAGGAGCCCTACGAGCAGTACTTC.

The chain is built from TRBV6-6 and TRBJ1-5, with 8 positions matching TRBD1. Germline trimming cut 7 bases from V and 0 bases from J; bases unmatched to any gene: 2. The CDR3 extends over 14 amino acids. In germline, CDR1 is MNHNY, CDR2 SVGAGI (reference sequence). CDR3 in DNA: TGTGCCAGCACTGACAGGGGTAGCAATCAGCCCCAGCATTTT. It encodes CASTDRGSNQPQHF.

This chain joins TRBV7-8 and TRBJ1-1; D may be TRBD1 (5 bases). Germline CDR1 reads SGHVS; CDR2 reads FQNEAQ. The CDR3 contains 16 residues. Trimming shortened V by 1 base and J by 1 base, and 13 bases separated the two germline ends. Here the CDR3 reads CASSLGSSGANTEAFF. In DNA, the CDR3 is TGTGCCAGCAGCTTAGGATCAAGTGGGGCGAACACTGAAGCTTTCTTT.

V usage is TRBV19 and J usage is TRBJ1-2; 7 bases fit TRBD1. The CDR3 covers 15 residues. CDR1 is LNHDA, CDR2 SQIVND, per germline (reference sequence). Trimming took 3 bases from V and 1 from J; bases not matched to a gene: 5. The CDR3 sequence: CASSIGQDHNYGYTF. CDR3 in DNA: TGTGCCAGTAGTATCGGACAGGACCATAACTATGGCTACACCTTC.

In DNA, the CDR3 is TGTGCCAGTAAAGTCGGGACGGCCTATAATTCACCCCTCCACTTT. Its translation: CASKVGTAYNSPLHF. The chain recombines TRBV6-1 with TRBJ1-6; a possible D gene is TRBD1 (5 bases). Trimming removed 9 bases from V and 2 bases from J, with 14 bases in between. The CDR3 covers 15 residues. Germline CDR1 and CDR2: MNHNS and SASEGT.

The genes are TRBV5-6 and TRBJ2-3, with 11 positions matching TRBD1. V lost 4 bases to trimming and J lost 8 bases; unmatched junction nucleotides: 6. Germline loops: CDR1 SGHDT, CDR2 YYEEEE. The CDR3 totals 14 residues. The CDR3 loop is CASSADRGPGTQYF. The CDR3 DNA reads as TGTGCCAGCAGCGCGGACAGGGGGCCCGGTACGCAGTATTTT. The whole variable domain, remainder taken from reference TRBV5-6 and TRBJ2-3, is DAGVTQSPTHLIKTRGQQVTLRCSPKSGHDTVSWYQQALGQGPQFIFQYYEEEERQRGNFPDRFSGHQFPNYSSELNVNALLLGDSALYLCASSADRGPGTQYFGPGTRLTVL.

The chain carries TRBV18 and TRBJ2-6; the D gene is possibly TRBD1 (6 bases). CDR1 KGHSH and CDR2 LQKENI come from the germline V gene. V lost 0 bases to trimming and J lost 4 bases, with 10 bases between them. There are 16 residues in the CDR3. The DNA for the CDR3 is TGTGCCAGCTCACCACCTTACAGGGCCGGGGCCAACGTCCTGACTTTC. Translating it yields CASSPPYRAGANVLTF.

Here the CDR3 DNA reads TGTGCCAGCACGATCGGGTCCGTCGGGGACTACACCTTC. Encoded protein: CASTIGSVGDYTF. This sequence joins TRBV6-1 and TRBJ1-2; D unclear. V lost 7 bases, J lost 10 bases, and 19 bases lay in between. The CDR3 runs to 13 residues. Germline lookup yields CDR1 MNHNS and CDR2 SASEGT.

This rearrangement joins TRBV15 to TRBJ2-7, with 7 bases matching TRBD1. The CDR3 spans 15 residues. V was pared by 3 bases and J by 4 bases, with 9 bases of the junction left unmatched. From germline, CDR1 is LNHNV and CDR2 YYDKDF (reference sequence). The DNA of the CDR3 is TGTGCCACCAGCAGCTTGACAGGGAAAGGATACGAGCAGTACTTC. Residues: CATSSLTGKGYEQYF.

The chain recombines TRBV11-2 with TRBJ1-4; no reliable D call. Looked up from germline, CDR1 is SGHAT and CDR2 is FQNNGV. V was cut by 2 bases and J by 1 base, with 5 bases left in between. The CDR3 consists of 14 residues. CDR3 loop: CASSLYGTNEKLFF. CDR3 coding DNA: TGTGCCAGCAGCTTATATGGAACTAATGAAAAACTGTTTTTT. Full variable domain (rest looked up from reference TRBV11-2 and TRBJ1-4): EAGVAQSPRYKIIEKRQSVAFWCNPISGHATLYWYQQILGQGPKLLIQFQNNGVVDDSQLPKDRFSAERLKGVDSTLKIQPAKLEDSAVYLCASSLYGTNEKLFFGSGTQLSVL.

The V gene is TRBV2, the J gene TRBJ1-2; TRBD1 agrees at 8 bases. Trimming at V came to 4 bases and at J to 4 bases, leaving 8 bases not matched to a gene. The CDR3 has 15 residues. Per germline, CDR1 SNHLY and CDR2 FYNNEI. The CDR3 sequence: CASSASGTGGYGYTF. The CDR3, as DNA: TGTGCCAGCAGTGCTTCCGGGACAGGAGGCTATGGCTACACCTTC.

The chain uses TRBV2 and TRBJ2-5; maybe TRBD1 (8 bases). V dropped 10 bases and J dropped 4 bases, with 16 bases sitting between them. Germline CDR1 and CDR2: SNHLY and FYNNEI. The CDR3 consists of 13 residues. CDR3 region: CATSGGTGETQYF. CDR3 DNA: TGTGCCACTTCCGGGGGGACAGGAGAGACCCAGTACTTC.

This chain uses TRBV4-3 with TRBJ2-5; D remains unclear. CDR3 length: 13 residues. The germline V gene has CDR1 LGHNA and CDR2 YSLEER. V lost 4 bases and J 5 bases, leaving 11 bases between the germline ends. The CDR3 coding sequence is TGCGCCAGCAGCCGCCAGTTAGACGAGACCCAGTACTTC. Amino acid sequence: CASSRQLDETQYF.

The chain recombines TRBV14 with TRBJ2-1; D call uncertain. Germline V CDR1 and CDR2: SGHDN, FVKESK. Trimming took 0 bases from V and 3 from J, leaving 3 bases between them. CDR3 size: 13 residues. The CDR3 region has the DNA TGTGCCAGCAGCCAAGACTACTACAATGAGCAGTTCTTC. Its translation is CASSQDYYNEQFF.

The chain couples TRBV18 to TRBJ2-1; D unclear. V shed 2 bases and J shed 1 base, with 9 bases lying between them. The CDR3 is 15 residues long. The germline V gene has CDR1 KGHSH and CDR2 LQKENI. CDR3 nucleotides: TGTGCCAGCTCACCATCCGAGGTTTCCTACAATGAGCAGTTCTTC. Amino acids: CASSPSEVSYNEQFF.

This clone came up a few times. The J gene is TRBJ1-6, the V gene TRBV13, with 7 bases aligning to TRBD1. The CDR3 loop spans 15 amino acids. Per the germline V gene, CDR1 is PRHDT and CDR2 is FYEKMQ (reference sequence). With V trimmed by 4 bases and J by 3 bases, 3 bases remained unmatched. This chain's CDR3 is CASSSNRGYNSPLHF. In DNA, the CDR3 is TGTGCCAGCAGCTCAAACAGGGGCTATAATTCACCCCTCCACTTT.

The V and J genes are TRBV11-2 and TRBJ2-7; maybe TRBD2 (6 bases). CDR1 is SGHAT, CDR2 FQNNGV, per germline. CDR3 size: 19 residues. Trimming removed 4 bases at V and 4 bases at J, with 29 bases between. The CDR3 region has the DNA TGTGCCAGCAGCTCCTCTCCCGCGGGAAAGGGCTTATCCCGGTACGAGCAGTACTTC. Translating it yields CASSSSPAGKGLSRYEQYF.

The gene calls are TRBV7-8 and TRBJ2-5; D remains ambiguous. The CDR3 is 14 amino acids. V lost 1 base and J 5 bases, leaving 11 bases between the germline ends. In germline, CDR1 is SGHVS, CDR2 FQNEAQ. The CDR3 region is CASSLGVLAETQYF. The CDR3 coding sequence is TGTGCCAGCAGCTTAGGAGTCTTGGCGGAGACCCAGTACTTC.